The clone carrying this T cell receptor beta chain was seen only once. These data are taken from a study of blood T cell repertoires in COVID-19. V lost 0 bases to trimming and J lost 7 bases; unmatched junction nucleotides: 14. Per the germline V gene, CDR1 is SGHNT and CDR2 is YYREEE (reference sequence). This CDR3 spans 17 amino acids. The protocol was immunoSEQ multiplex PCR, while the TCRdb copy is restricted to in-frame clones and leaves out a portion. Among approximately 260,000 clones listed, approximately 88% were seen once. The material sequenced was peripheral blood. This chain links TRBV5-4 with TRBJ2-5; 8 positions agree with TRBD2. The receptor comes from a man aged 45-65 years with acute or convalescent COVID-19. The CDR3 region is CASSLGSGRGGFGTQYF. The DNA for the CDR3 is TGTGCCAGCAGCTTGGGTAGCGGACGGGGGGGCTTCGGGACCCAGTACTTC. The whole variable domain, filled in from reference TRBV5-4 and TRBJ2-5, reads ETGVTQSPTHLIKTRGQQVTLRCSSQSGHNTVSWYQQALGQGPQFIFQYYREEENGRGNFPPRFSGLQFPNYSSELNVNALELDDSALYLCASSLGSGRGGFGTQYFGPGTRLLVL.